These 7 T cell receptor beta chains originate from one sample sequenced in a study of identical twins. TCRdb analysed the 5' RACE reads with MiXCR anew, one entry per CDR3 protein. The table shows more than 600,000 distinct CDR3 sequences, with about 20% occurring only once. These data were likewise used in another study, on T cells expressing NK-cell markers.

Sequencing was carried out using PBMCs. These receptors all stem from a woman aged 18-35 years in good health.

The chain recombines TRBV7-8 with TRBJ2-7; a possible D gene is TRBD1 (5 bases). The CDR3 runs 15 residues. The V end was cut by 2 bases, the J end by 1 base, with 12 bases between. Germline V lookup: CDR1 SGHVS, CDR2 FQNEAQ. DNA of the CDR3: TGTGCCAGCAGCTTATCCCAGGGCCCATCCTACGAGCAGTACTTC. This codes for CASSLSQGPSYEQYF.

At least ten counts were recorded for this clonotype. The chain couples TRBV7-9 to TRBJ2-7; D gene unclear. The CDR3 covers 14 residues. Per the germline V gene, CDR1 is SEHNR and CDR2 is FQNEAQ (reference sequence). The V end lost 5 bases, the J end lost 5 bases, and 16 bases lay between the germline ends. The CDR3 nucleotides are TGTGCCAGCAGCCCCGTAACCTATTTGGACGAGCAGTACTTC. It translates to CASSPVTYLDEQYF.

The CDR3 DNA is TGTGCCAGCACTATGGGGGGCACTGAAGCTTTCTTT. Its protein is CASTMGGTEAFF. This chain connects TRBV12-3 or TRBV12-4 to TRBJ1-1, with D perhaps TRBD1 (5 bases). The CDR3 totals 12 residues. V was shortened by 7 bases and J by 4 bases, with 10 bases between the two germline ends.

CDR3 in amino acids: CASSLRLRLAGYEQYF. The CDR3 coding sequence is TGTGCCAGCAGCTTAAGGCTGCGACTAGCCGGTTACGAGCAGTACTTC. The V call is TRBV5-5, the J call TRBJ2-7; TRBD2 matches at 7 bases. The CDR3 is 16 residues long. Germline-derived CDR1 and CDR2 are SGHKS and YYEKEE (reference sequence). V lost 2 bases, J lost 4 bases, and 12 bases stayed unmatched.

The DNA of the CDR3 is TGCAGTGCTCCTCAAGTTAGCGGGGGGTCAGATACGCAGTATTTT. The encoded protein is CSAPQVSGGSDTQYF. The chain employs TRBV20-1 and TRBJ2-3; 10 bases align to TRBD2. The CDR3 is 15 residues long. Per the germline V gene, CDR1 is DFQATT and CDR2 is SNEGSKA (reference sequence). After removal of 5 bases from V and 4 bases from J, the junction contained 9 bases not matched to a gene.

The sample holds a few counts of this clonotype. A much larger clone lies a single base off, so this may be a read error. The V and J genes are TRBV11-2 and TRBJ2-3; D not resolved. Per germline, CDR1 SGHAT and CDR2 FQNNGV. The CDR3 contains 12 residues. The V gene lost 5 bases and the J gene lost 2 bases, with 5 bases spanning the gap. The CDR3 loop reads CASSGVTDTQYF. The CDR3 DNA sequence: TGTGCCAGCAGCGGGGTCACAGATACGCAGTATTTT.

The V call is TRBV6-1, the J call TRBJ2-1; the match to TRBD2 covers 13 bases. This CDR3 has 15 amino acids. Per germline, CDR1 MNHNS and CDR2 SASEGT. Germline trimming cut 6 bases from V and 7 bases from J; bases unmatched to any gene: 6. CDR3 loop: CASRILAGGLNEQFF. In DNA, the CDR3 is TGTGCCAGCAGGATACTAGCGGGAGGGCTGAATGAGCAGTTCTTC.